The 6 T cell receptor beta chains reported below all come from one sample, sequenced in a study of naive and memory T cell subsets. Notes on the study in general: Especially in CD8 cells, naive repertoires contained a few larger clonotypes, possibly CD45RA-re-expressing memory cells.

Both TRBC1 and TRBC2 were covered by a beta constant-region primer of two equimolar oligonucleotides. The ligated cDNA underwent four PCR rounds using SP2 and nested alpha and beta constant-region primers. TCRdb analysed the UMI-ligation and nested PCR reads with MiXCR anew, one entry per CDR3 protein. The sample carries 120,000 to 150,000 distinct CDR3 sequences, roughly 22% recorded once. Their antigens are not known. Sequences were obtained from naive CD4+ T cells from blood. The receptors come from a human donor in good health.

V and J are TRBV6-5 and TRBJ1-5, with D uncertain. Trimming shortened V by 6 bases and J by 0 bases, and 6 bases separated the two germline ends. This CDR3 spans 13 amino acids. Germline-derived CDR1 and CDR2 are MNHEY and SVGAGI. The CDR3 protein is CASRSYSNQPQHF. CDR3 DNA sequence: TGTGCCAGCAGGTCGTATAGCAATCAGCCCCAGCATTTT.

This sequence joins TRBV7-9 and TRBJ2-1; D might be TRBD1 (5 bases). Trimming removed 5 bases at V and 8 bases at J, with 19 bases between. Per the germline V gene, CDR1 is SEHNR and CDR2 is FQNEAQ (reference sequence). The CDR3 has 15 amino acids. The CDR3 spells CASSRLRVPGDEQFF. CDR3 in DNA: TGTGCCAGCAGCCGACTCAGGGTTCCTGGCGATGAGCAGTTCTTC.

As DNA, the CDR3 is TGTGCCAGCAGTCCCTACACAGGGGGCTATGGCTACACCTTC. This translates into CASSPYTGGYGYTF. The chain combines TRBV27 with TRBJ1-2, with 8 nucleotides matching TRBD1. The germline V gene has CDR1 MNHEY and CDR2 SMNVEV (reference sequence). J lost 4 bases, V lost 5 bases, and 6 bases had no gene match. This CDR3 spans 14 amino acids.

This chain joins TRBV4-3 and TRBJ2-1; D unresolved. The CDR3 has 15 amino acids. The V and J ends lost 0 bases and 0 bases respectively, with 6 bases between them. The V gene's germline CDR1 is LGHNA and CDR2 YSLEER. The CDR3 DNA reads TGCGCCAGCAGCCAAGAAGTTAGCTCCTACAATGAGCAGTTCTTC. Encoded protein: CASSQEVSSYNEQFF.

The chain joins TRBV19 to TRBJ2-4; perhaps TRBD2 as D (6 bases). CDR3 length: 14 residues. With 7 bases removed from V and 3 bases from J, the gap between germline ends came to 13 bases. Germline CDR1 and CDR2: LNHDA and SQIVND (reference sequence). CDR3 sequence (DNA): TGTGCCAGTAAGGAGGGTATTGGCAAAAACATTCAGTACTTC. Translated, it gives CASKEGIGKNIQYF. Drawing the rest from reference TRBV19 and TRBJ2-4, the complete variable domain is DGGITQSPKYLFRKEGQNVTLSCEQNLNHDAMYWYRQDPGQGLRLIYYSQIVNDFQKGDIAEGYSVSREKKESFPLTVTSAQKNPTAFYLCASKEGIGKNIQYFGAGTRLSVL.

This clonotype came up many times. The chain employs TRBV18 and TRBJ2-3; D is perhaps TRBD2 (6 bases). Per the germline V gene, CDR1 is KGHSH and CDR2 is LQKENI. CDR3 length: 14 amino acids. Trimming removed 3 bases from V and 2 bases from J, with 9 bases in between. The CDR3 region has the DNA TGTGCCAGCTCACCCAGGCGGGACACAGATACGCAGTATTTT. Amino acid sequence: CASSPRRDTDTQYF.